The entry below gives a single TCR beta chain sequence along with its context. These data are taken from a study of T cell changes during pregnancy in multiple sclerosis. Germline V gene lookup returns CDR1 MNHNS and CDR2 SASEGT. The CDR3 is 16 amino acids. Trimming took off 0 bases at V and 0 bases at J, with 6 bases between the two ends. Clones were sequenced by immunoSEQ multiplex PCR, and TCRdb holds only the in-frame ones, with some missing. The sample holds fewer than 20,000 clones; approximately 81% are singletons and the top ten take around 9.9%. The chain couples TRBV6-1 to TRBJ1-6; possibly TRBD1 for D (5 bases). The sequencing used CD8+ T cells from peripheral blood mononuclear cells, collected after pregnancy. This TCR derives from a female donor with multiple sclerosis, enrolled in a pregnancy study. The CDR3 DNA sequence: TGTGCCAGCAGTGAAGCAGACAGCTCCTATAATTCACCCCTCCACTTT. Translated, it gives CASSEADSSYNSPLHF.